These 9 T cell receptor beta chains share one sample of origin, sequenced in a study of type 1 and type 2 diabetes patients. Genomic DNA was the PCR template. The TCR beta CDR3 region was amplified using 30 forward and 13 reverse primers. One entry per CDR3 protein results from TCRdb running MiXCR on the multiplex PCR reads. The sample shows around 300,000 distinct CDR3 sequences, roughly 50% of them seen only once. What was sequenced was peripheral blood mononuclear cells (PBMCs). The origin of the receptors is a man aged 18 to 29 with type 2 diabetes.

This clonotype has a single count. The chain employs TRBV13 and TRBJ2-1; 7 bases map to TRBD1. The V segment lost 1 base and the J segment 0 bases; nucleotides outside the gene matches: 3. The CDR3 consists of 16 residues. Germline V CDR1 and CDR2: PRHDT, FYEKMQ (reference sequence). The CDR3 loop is CASSLVGDSSYNEQFF. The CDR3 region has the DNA TGTGCCAGCAGCTTAGTGGGGGACAGCTCCTACAATGAGCAGTTCTTC.

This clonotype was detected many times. CDR3 DNA sequence: TGTGCCAGTAGGGAGGTAGTAGCGGGGCAGAGCGAGCAGTACTTC. It codes for CASREVVAGQSEQYF. The V gene is TRBV19, the J gene TRBJ2-7, with 8 bases fitting TRBD2. Germline CDR1 and CDR2: LNHDA and SQIVND (reference sequence). Germline trimming cut 6 bases from V and 6 bases from J; bases unmatched to any gene: 13. The CDR3 loop spans 15 amino acids.

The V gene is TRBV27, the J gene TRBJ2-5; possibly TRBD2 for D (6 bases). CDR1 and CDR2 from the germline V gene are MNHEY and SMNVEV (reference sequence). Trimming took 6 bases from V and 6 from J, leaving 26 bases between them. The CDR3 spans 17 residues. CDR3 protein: CASSRFGPLAEGKTQYF. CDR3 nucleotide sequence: TGTGCCAGCAGCCGATTCGGCCCCTTAGCGGAGGGGAAGACCCAGTACTTC.

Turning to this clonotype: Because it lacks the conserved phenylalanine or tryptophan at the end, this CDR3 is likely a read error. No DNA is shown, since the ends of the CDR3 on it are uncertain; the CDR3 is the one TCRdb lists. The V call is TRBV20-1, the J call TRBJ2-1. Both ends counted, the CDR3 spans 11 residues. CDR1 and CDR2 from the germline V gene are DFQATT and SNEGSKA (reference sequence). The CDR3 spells CSARVNATEVP.

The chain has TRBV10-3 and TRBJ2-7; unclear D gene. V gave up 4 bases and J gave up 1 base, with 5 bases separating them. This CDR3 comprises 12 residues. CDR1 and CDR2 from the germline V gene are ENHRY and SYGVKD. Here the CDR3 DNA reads TGTGCCATCAGTGGCCGATCCTACGAGCAGTACTTC. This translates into CAISGRSYEQYF.

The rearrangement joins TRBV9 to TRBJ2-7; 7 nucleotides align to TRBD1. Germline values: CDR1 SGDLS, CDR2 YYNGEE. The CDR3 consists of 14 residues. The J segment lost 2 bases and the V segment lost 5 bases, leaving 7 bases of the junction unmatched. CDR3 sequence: CASSDGQEAYEQYF. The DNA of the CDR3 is TGTGCCAGCAGTGATGGACAGGAAGCCTACGAGCAGTACTTC.

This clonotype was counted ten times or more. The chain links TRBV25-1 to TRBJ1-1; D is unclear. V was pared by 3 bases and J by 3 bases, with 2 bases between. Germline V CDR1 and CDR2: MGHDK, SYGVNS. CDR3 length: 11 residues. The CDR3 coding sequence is TGTGCCAGCAGTGATCACACTGAAGCTTTCTTT. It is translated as CASSDHTEAFF.

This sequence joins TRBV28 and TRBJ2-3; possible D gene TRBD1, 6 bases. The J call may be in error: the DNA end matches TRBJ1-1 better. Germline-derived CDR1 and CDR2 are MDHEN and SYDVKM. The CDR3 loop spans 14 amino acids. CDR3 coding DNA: TGTGCCAGTAAAGACGGTTTAAACGGACAGAAAGCTTTCTTT. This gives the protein CASKDGLNGQKAFF.

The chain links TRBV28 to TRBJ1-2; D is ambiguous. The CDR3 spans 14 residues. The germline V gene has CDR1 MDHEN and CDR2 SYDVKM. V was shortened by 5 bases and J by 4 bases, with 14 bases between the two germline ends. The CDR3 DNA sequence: TGTGCCAGCAGTCCCCTGGTAGGGAGCTATGGCTACACCTTC. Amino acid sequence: CASSPLVGSYGYTF.